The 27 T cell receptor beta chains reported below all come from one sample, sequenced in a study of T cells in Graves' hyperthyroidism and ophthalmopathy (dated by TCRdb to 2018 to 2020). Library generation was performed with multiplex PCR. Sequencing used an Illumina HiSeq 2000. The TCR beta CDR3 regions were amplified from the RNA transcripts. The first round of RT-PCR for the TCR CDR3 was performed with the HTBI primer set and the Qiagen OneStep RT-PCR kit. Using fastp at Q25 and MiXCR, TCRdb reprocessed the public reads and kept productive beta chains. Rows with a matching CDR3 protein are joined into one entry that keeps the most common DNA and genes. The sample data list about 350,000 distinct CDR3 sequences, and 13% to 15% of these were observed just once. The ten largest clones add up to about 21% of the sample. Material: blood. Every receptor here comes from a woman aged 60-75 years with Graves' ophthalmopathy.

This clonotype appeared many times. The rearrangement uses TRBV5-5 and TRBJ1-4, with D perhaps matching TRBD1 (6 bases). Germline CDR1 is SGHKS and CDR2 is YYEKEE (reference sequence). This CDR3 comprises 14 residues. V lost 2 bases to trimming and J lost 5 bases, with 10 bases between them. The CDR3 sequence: CASSFAGANEKLFF. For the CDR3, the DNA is TGTGCCAGCAGCTTCGCAGGGGCAAATGAAAAACTGTTTTTT.

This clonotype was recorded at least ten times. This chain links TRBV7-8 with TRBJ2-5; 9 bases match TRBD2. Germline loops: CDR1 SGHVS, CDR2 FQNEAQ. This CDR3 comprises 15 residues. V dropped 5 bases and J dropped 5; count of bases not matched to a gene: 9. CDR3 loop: CASSPVAGVRETQYF. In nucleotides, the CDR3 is TGTGCCAGCAGCCCCGTAGCGGGAGTACGGGAGACCCAGTACTTC.

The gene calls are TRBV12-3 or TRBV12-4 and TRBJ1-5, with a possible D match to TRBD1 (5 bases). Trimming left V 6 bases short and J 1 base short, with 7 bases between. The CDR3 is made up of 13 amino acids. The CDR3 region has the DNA TGTGCCAGCAGATGGGACAGCAATCAGCCCCAGCATTTT. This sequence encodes CASRWDSNQPQHF.

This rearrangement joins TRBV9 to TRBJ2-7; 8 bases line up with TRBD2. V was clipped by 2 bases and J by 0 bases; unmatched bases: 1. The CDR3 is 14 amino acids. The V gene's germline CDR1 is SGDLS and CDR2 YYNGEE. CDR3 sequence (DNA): TGTGCCAGCAGCGTGCTAGCGGGCTCCTACGAGCAGTACTTC. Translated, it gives CASSVLAGSYEQYF.

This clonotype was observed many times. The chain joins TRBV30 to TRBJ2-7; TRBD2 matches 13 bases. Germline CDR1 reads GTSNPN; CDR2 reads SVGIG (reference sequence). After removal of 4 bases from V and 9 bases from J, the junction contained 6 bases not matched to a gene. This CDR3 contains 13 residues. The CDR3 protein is CAWTGTSGKGQYF. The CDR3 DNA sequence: TGTGCCTGGACCGGGACTAGCGGGAAGGGGCAGTACTTC.

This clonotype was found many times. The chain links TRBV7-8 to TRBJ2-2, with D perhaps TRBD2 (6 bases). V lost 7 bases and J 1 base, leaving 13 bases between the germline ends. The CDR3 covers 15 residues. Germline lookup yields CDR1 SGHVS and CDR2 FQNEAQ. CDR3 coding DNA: TGTGCCAGCACGGCGGGGCCCCTGAACACCGGGGAGCTGTTTTTT. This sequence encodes CASTAGPLNTGELFF.

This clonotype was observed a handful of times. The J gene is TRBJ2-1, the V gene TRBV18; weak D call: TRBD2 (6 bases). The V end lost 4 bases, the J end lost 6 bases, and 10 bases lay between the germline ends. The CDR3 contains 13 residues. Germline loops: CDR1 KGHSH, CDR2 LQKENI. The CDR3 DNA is TGTGCCAGCTCACTAGCGGAGATCAATGAGCAGTTCTTC. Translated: CASSLAEINEQFF.

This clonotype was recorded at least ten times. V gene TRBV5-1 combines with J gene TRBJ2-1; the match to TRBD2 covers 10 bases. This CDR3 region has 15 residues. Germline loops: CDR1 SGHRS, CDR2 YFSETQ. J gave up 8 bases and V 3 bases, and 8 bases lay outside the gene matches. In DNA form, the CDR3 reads TGCGCCAGCAGCTCGCTAGCGGGAGTAACGGATGAGCAGTTCTTC. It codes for CASSSLAGVTDEQFF.

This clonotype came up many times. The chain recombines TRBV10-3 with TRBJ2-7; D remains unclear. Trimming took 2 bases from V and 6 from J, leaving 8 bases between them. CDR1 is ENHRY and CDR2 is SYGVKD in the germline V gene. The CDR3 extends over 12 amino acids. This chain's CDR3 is CAISERDAEQYF. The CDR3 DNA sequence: TGTGCCATCAGTGAGAGAGATGCCGAGCAGTACTTC.

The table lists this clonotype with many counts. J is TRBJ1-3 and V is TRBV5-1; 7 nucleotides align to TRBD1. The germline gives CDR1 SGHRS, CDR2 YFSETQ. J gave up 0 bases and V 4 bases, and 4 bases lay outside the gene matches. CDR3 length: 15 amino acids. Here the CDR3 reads CASSRDSNSGNTIYF. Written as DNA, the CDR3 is TGCGCCAGCAGCCGGGACAGCAACTCTGGAAACACCATATATTTT.

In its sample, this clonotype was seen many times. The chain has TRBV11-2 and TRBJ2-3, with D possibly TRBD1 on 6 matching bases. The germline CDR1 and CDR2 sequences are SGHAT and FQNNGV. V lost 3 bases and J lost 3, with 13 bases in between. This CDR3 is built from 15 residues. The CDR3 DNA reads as TGTGCCAGCAGCTTCACAGGGTTGGGGACAGATACGCAGTATTTT. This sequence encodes CASSFTGLGTDTQYF.

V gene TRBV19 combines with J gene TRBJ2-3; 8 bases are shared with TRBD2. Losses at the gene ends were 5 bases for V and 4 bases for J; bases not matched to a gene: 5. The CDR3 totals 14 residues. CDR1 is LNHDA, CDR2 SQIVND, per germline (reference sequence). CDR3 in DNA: TGTGCCAGTAGTTTGACTAGCGTATCAGATACGCAGTATTTT. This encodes CASSLTSVSDTQYF.

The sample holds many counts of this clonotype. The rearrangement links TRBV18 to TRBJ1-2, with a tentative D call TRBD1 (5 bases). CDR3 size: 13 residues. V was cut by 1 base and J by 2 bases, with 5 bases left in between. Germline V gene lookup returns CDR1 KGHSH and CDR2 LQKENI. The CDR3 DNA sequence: TGTGCCAGCTCACCACAGGGGAACTATGGCTACACCTTC. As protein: CASSPQGNYGYTF. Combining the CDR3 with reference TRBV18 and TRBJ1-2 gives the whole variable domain NAGVMQNPRHLVRRRGQEARLRCSPMKGHSHVYWYRQLPEEGLKFMVYLQKENIIDESGMPKERFSAEFPKEGPSILRIQQVVRGDSAAYFCASSPQGNYGYTFGSGTRLTVV.

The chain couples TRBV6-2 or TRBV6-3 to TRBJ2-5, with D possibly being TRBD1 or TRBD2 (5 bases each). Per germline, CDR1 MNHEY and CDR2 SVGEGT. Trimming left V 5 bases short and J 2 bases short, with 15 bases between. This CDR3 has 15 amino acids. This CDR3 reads CASSPPGASQETQYF. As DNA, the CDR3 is TGTGCCAGCAGTCCCCCCGGGGCGTCTCAAGAGACCCAGTACTTC.

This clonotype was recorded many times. The CDR3 protein is CASSSEYGLSGNTIYF. Written as DNA, the CDR3 is TGTGCCAGCAGCAGCGAGTATGGACTCTCTGGAAACACCATATATTTT. This sequence joins TRBV7-9 and TRBJ1-3; no clear D. With 5 bases removed from V and 0 bases from J, the gap between germline ends came to 14 bases. Germline CDR1 reads SEHNR; CDR2 reads FQNEAQ (reference sequence). This CDR3 region has 16 residues.

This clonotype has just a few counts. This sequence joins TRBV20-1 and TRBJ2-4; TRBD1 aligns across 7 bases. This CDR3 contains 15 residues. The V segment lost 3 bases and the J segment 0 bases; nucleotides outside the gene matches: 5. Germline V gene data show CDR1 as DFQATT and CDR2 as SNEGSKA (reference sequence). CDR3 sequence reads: CSASSGTVAKNIQYF. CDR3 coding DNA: TGCAGTGCTAGCTCGGGGACAGTAGCCAAAAACATTCAGTACTTC.

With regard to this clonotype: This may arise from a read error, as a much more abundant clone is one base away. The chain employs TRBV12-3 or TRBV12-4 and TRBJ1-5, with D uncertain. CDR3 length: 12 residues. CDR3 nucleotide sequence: TGTGCCGGCAGCTATAGCAATCAGCCCCAGCATTTT. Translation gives CAGSYSNQPQHF.

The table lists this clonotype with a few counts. CDR3 sequence: CASSQIAGGPDTQYF. The CDR3 DNA is TGTGCCAGCAGCCAAATAGCGGGAGGGCCAGATACGCAGTATTTT. V and J are TRBV4-2 and TRBJ2-3; 11 positions agree with TRBD2. The CDR3 is made up of 15 amino acids. The V segment lost 2 bases and the J segment 4 bases; nucleotides outside the gene matches: 2. Germline lookup yields CDR1 LGHNA and CDR2 YNFKEQ.

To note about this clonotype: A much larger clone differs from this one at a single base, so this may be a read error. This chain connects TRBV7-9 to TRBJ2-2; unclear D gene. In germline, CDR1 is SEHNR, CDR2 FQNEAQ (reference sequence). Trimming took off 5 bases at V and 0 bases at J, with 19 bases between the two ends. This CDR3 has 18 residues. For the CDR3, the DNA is TGTGCCAGCAGCCTACCGGGCAGTGAAGAGCCGAACACCGGGGAGCTGTTTTTT. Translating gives CASSLPGSEEPNTGELFF.

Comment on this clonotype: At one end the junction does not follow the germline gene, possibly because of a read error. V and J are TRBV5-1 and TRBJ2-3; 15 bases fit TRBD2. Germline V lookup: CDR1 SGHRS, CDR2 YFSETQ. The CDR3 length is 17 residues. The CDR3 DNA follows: TGTGCCAGCAGCAAGGGACTAGCGGGAGGAACGACAGATACGCAGTATTTT. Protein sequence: CASSKGLAGGTTDTQYF.

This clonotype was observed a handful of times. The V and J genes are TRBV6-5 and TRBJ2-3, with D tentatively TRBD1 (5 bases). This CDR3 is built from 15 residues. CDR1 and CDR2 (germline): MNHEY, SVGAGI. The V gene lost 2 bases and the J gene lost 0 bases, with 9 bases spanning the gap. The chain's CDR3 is CASSYGAISTDTQYF. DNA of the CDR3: TGTGCCAGCAGTTACGGGGCAATCAGCACAGATACGCAGTATTTT.

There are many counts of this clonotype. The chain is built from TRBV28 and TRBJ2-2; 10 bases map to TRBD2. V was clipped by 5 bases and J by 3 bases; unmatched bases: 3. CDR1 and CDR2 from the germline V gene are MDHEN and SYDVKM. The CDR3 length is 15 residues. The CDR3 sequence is CASSPLAGDTGELFF. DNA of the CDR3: TGTGCCAGCAGTCCCCTAGCGGGAGACACCGGGGAGCTGTTTTTT.

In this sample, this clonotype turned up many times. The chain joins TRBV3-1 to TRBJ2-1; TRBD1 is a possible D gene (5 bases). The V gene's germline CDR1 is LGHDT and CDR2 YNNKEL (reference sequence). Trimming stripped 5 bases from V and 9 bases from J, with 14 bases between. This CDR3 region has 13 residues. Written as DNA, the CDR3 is TGTGCCAGCAGCGCGACAACCCAGGGTGAGCAGTTCTTC. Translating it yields CASSATTQGEQFF.

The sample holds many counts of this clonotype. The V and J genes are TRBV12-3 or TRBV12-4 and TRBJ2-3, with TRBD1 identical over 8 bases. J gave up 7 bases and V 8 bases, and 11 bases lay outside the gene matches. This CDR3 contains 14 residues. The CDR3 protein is CASGGTGSTNTQYF. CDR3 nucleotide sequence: TGTGCCAGCGGAGGGACAGGTAGCACGAATACGCAGTATTTT.

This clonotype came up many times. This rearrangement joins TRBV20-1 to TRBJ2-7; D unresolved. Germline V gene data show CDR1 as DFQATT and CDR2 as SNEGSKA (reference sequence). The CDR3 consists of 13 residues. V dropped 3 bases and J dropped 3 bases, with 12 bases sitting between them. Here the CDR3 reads CSARGRSLYEQYF. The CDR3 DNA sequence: TGCAGTGCTAGGGGAAGAAGTCTCTACGAGCAGTACTTC.

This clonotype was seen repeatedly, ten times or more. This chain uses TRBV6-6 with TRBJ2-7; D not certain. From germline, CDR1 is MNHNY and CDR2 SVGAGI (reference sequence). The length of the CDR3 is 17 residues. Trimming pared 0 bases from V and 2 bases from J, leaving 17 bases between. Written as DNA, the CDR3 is TGTGCCAGCAGTTACTCGAAATTAGATTCAGCGACCTACGAGCAGTACTTC. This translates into CASSYSKLDSATYEQYF.

The CDR3, as DNA: TGTGCCAGAGCTTTGGGAAGGGAAAACTCGAACACCGGGGAGCTGTTTTTT. Protein sequence: CARALGRENSNTGELFF. This chain joins TRBV28 and TRBJ2-2; no clear D gene. CDR3 length: 17 residues. Trimming shortened V by 9 bases and J by 0 bases, and 20 bases separated the two germline ends. Germline V gene lookup returns CDR1 MDHEN and CDR2 SYDVKM. Together with reference TRBV28 and TRBJ2-2, the CDR3 gives the full variable domain: DVKVTQSSRYLVKRTGEKVFLECVQDMDHENMFWYRQDPGLGLRLIYFSYDVKMKEKGDIPEGYSVSREKKERFSLILESASTNQTSMYLCARALGRENSNTGELFFGEGSRLTVL.